This TCR beta chain was documented in a study of blood T cells in healthy people across ages. Overall study findings and caveats: Whereas aged donors had fewer naive CD4+ cells, long-lived donors had more of them and higher diversity.

Trimming removed 3 bases at V and 8 bases at J, with 17 bases between. CDR3 length equals 15 residues. A second PCR of 7 to 11 cycles used a sample-barcoded 5' primer and a J-beta primer mix. One entry per CDR3 protein, called by TCRdb with MiXCR from the 5' RACE reads. The data show about 1.4 million distinct CDR3 sequences, approximately 59% seen once. This clonotype showed up just once. Its antigen is not identified. The TCR comes from a man between 18 and 29 years old in good health. The chain employs TRBV12-3 or TRBV12-4 and TRBJ2-1, with D perhaps being TRBD1 or TRBD2 (5 bases each). The sequenced material came from blood. CDR3 bases: TGTGCCAGCAGTTTGGCTAGCAGGGCCCTGGATGAGCAGTTCTTC. Amino acid sequence: CASSLASRALDEQFF.